This TCR beta chain derives from a study of STAT5B mutations in CD4+ large granular lymphocyte leukemia. CDR3 size: 15 residues. Germline CDR1 and CDR2: SGHRS and YFSETQ. V lost 0 bases and J 0 bases, leaving 8 bases between the germline ends. As to this clone: Antigen specificity is unknown.

Study conclusions and caveats: Patient CD4-sorted repertoires looked more clonal than healthy CD4+ repertoires, even without putative leukemic clones.

The table came from immunoSEQ multiplex PCR; TCRdb's copy has only in-frame clones and leaves some out. The sample includes around 33,000 clones, approximately 79% seen only once; the top ten take around 1.9%. The origin of this receptor is a human donor in good health. The chain couples TRBV5-1 to TRBJ2-3; D tentatively fits TRBD1 or TRBD2 (5 bases each). Input material: CD4+ T cells from blood buffy coats. The CDR3, as DNA: TGCGCCAGCAGCTTGGAGGGGACCAGCACAGATACGCAGTATTTT. Its protein product is CASSLEGTSTDTQYF.